This is a list of T cell receptor beta chains from one sample in a study of T-cell memory formation after mild COVID-19. One entry per CDR3 protein, called by TCRdb with MiXCR from the 5' RACE reads. The data contain roughly 200,000 distinct CDR3 sequences, about a sixth of them singletons. Sequenced: PBMCs or a T cell subset sorted from them (not recorded which). These receptor sequences come from an adult woman who had mild COVID-19 (a few samples of this study predate the infection). Cell type and time point are not known. Each CDR3 is given with its conserved first and last residue. D genes are given only for firm matches. Size is omitted from some rows. Given values are once, few, many or a class for expanded clones.

>TRBD1|many|TRBJ2-1|TRBV24-1
TGTGCCACCCGTCCCGGGACAGACTATTACAATGAGCAGTTCTTC
CATRPGTDYYNEQFF
>.|few|TRBJ1-5|TRBV3-1
TGTGCCAGCAGCCAAGAAGGCGCTGGTCAGCCCCAGCATTTT
CASSQEGAGQPQHF
>TRBD1|many|TRBJ2-5|TRBV7-8
TGTGCCAGCAGCTCTAAACAGGGGGCTTTTTTAGAGACCCAGTACTTC
CASSSKQGAFLETQYF
>TRBD1|.|TRBJ1-5|TRBV5-1
TGCGCCAGCAGCCTCGCCCCACAGGGGACAGGTGGCGATCAGCCCCAGCATTTT
CASSLAPQGTGGDQPQHF
>TRBD2|many|TRBJ2-7|TRBV12-3/TRBV12-4
TGTGCCAGCAGTCCCACTAGCGGTGGGTCTTCGGAGCAGTACTTC
CASSPTSGGSSEQYF
>.|few|TRBJ1-3|TRBV5-6
TGTGCCAGCAGCGAAGGACGGCGCTCTGGAAACACCATATATTTT
CASSEGRRSGNTIYF
>.|many|TRBJ1-2|TRBV5-1
TGCGCCAGCAGCTTGAGTGGGACCAACGATGGCTACACCTTC
CASSLSGTNDGYTF
>.|.|TRBJ2-5|TRBV4-1
TGCGCCAGCAGCCCAGTAGGAACAAGTCCGGAGACCCAGTACTTC
CASSPVGTSPETQYF
>.|.|TRBJ1-5|TRBV6-1
TGTGCCAGCACCCTCGTTTGGGGGCTAGGTCAGCCCCAGCATTTT
CASTLVWGLGQPQHF
>TRBD2|few|TRBJ2-5|TRBV6-2/TRBV6-3
TGTGCCAGCAGTCTCGTAGGACTAGCGGGAGAGACCCAGTACTTC
CASSLVGLAGETQYF
>.|.|TRBJ2-3|TRBV6-2/TRBV6-3
TGTGCCAGCAGTTACTCGATTGGACAGCGCACAGATACGCAGTATTTT
CASSYSIGQRTDTQYF
>.|many|TRBJ1-4|TRBV25-1
TGTGCCAGCAGTCAAAGGACGGGAACTAATGAAAAACTGTTTTTT
CASSQRTGTNEKLFF
>.|.|TRBJ2-7|TRBV5-1
TGCGCCAGCAGCTTGCAGGTCGCCTACGAGCAGTACTTC
CASSLQVAYEQYF
>.|few|TRBJ1-5|TRBV6-1
TGTGCCAGCAGCTCGACACTCAATCAGCCCCAGCATTTT
CASSSTLNQPQHF
>TRBD1|.|TRBJ2-5|TRBV7-8
TGTGCCAGCAGCATAGCGATCAGGGGGATGGAGACCCAGTACTTC
CASSIAIRGMETQYF
>.|.|TRBJ2-4|TRBV6-1
TGTGCCAGCAGTGAACAAGGGGCGAAAAACATTCAGTACTTC
CASSEQGAKNIQYF
>TRBD1|.|TRBJ1-5|TRBV15
TGTGCCACCAGCAGAGACCAGGGGGCAGGCAATCAGCCCCAGCATTTT
CATSRDQGAGNQPQHF
>TRBD2|few|TRBJ2-5|TRBV2
TGTGCCAGCATTATGGCTAGCGGGAGGCGAGAGACCCAGTACTTC
CASIMASGRRETQYF
>TRBD1|.|TRBJ2-5|TRBV3-1
TGTGCCAGCAGCCAAAGAGGGACAGCCGTCCAAGAGACCCAGTACTTC
CASSQRGTAVQETQYF
>.|.|TRBJ1-4|TRBV12-3/TRBV12-4
TGTGCCAGCAGCCTAGACACCCGGAATGAAAAACTGTTTTTT
CASSLDTRNEKLFF
>.|.|TRBJ2-3|TRBV7-9
TGTGCCAGCAGCCGCTACAACAGGGAGTCTAGCACAGATACGCAGTATTTT
CASSRYNRESSTDTQYF
>.|.|TRBJ2-7|TRBV4-1
TGCGCCAGCAGCCAACGTGCGATTGTGTTCTACGAGCAGTACTTC
CASSQRAIVFYEQYF
>.|.|TRBJ2-7|TRBV20-1
TGCAGTGCTAGAGACACGGATTCCTACGAGCAGTACTTC
CSARDTDSYEQYF
>.|many|TRBJ1-1|TRBV12-3/TRBV12-4
TGTGCCAGCAGGGCCTCCATCGGGGTCAACACTGAAGCTTTCTTT
CASRASIGVNTEAFF
>.|few|TRBJ1-1|TRBV28
TGTGCCAGCAGTCTTCCGGGACATCAGAACACTGAAGCTTTCTTT
CASSLPGHQNTEAFF
>.|.|TRBJ2-3|TRBV7-3
TGTGCCAGCAGCTTCGGGGGTACCACAGATACGCAGTATTTT
CASSFGGTTDTQYF
>.|.|TRBJ1-1|TRBV30
TGTGCCTGGGAGTGGAACACTGAAGCTTTCTTT
CAWEWNTEAFF
>.|.|TRBJ1-1|TRBV5-5
TGTGCCAGCACGCAGTGGAACACTGAAGCTTTCTTT
CASTQWNTEAFF
>.|few|TRBJ1-1|TRBV20-1
TGCAGTGCTAGAGAAGGCGGGAAGGGGTTGAACACTGAAGCTTTCTTT
CSAREGGKGLNTEAFF
>TRBD2|many|TRBJ2-5|TRBV4-3
TGCGCCAGCAGCCAAGGCCTAGCGGGAGTAGAGACCCAGTACTTC
CASSQGLAGVETQYF
>TRBD2|many|TRBJ2-7|TRBV29-1
TGCAGCGTCGGCGGGACTAGCGGGAGATCCCGCTACGAGCAGTACTTC
CSVGGTSGRSRYEQYF
>TRBD1|few|TRBJ2-5|TRBV14
TGTGCCAGCAGCCTAACAGGGGGCGCTTACGGGACCCAGTACTTC
CASSLTGGAYGTQYF
>TRBD1|few|TRBJ2-3|TRBV7-7
TGTGCCAGCAGCTCGGGACAGGGGACGGGGACGCAGTATTTT
CASSSGQGTGTQYF
>.|.|TRBJ2-1|TRBV11-3
TGTGCCAGCAGCTTGGGACTCCTGACTTCCAATGAGCAGTTCTTC
CASSLGLLTSNEQFF
>TRBD2|.|TRBJ2-5|TRBV5-1
TGCGCCAGCAGCTTAGGCGGGGGGGCCAGTGAGACCCAGTACTTC
CASSLGGGASETQYF
>.|.|TRBJ1-2|TRBV4-2
TGTGCCAGCAGCCATCCTTCCCGGACAGAAAACTATGGCTACACCTTC
CASSHPSRTENYGYTF
>.|few|TRBJ1-1|TRBV3-1
TGTGCCAGCAGCCAAGGCAGGGCCACTGAAGCTTTCTTT
CASSQGRATEAFF
>TRBD2|few|TRBJ2-5|TRBV7-9
TGTGCCAGCAACAGACTAGCGACAACACAAGAGACCCAGTACTTC
CASNRLATTQETQYF
>.|.|TRBJ2-1|TRBV2
TGTGCCAGCAGTGCTGGTGAGCAGTTCTTC
CASSAGEQFF
>TRBD2|.|TRBJ2-5|TRBV7-6
TGTGCCAGCAGCTCGGGACTAGCGGGGGAGACCCAGTACTTC
CASSSGLAGETQYF
>.|.|TRBJ2-7|TRBV30
TGTGCCTGGAGTTCTTCCCCCAACACCGGCGAGCAGTACTTC
CAWSSSPNTGEQYF
>.|few|TRBJ2-5|TRBV29-1
TGCAGCGTTGATAAGGGCTTATACGAGACCCAGTACTTC
CSVDKGLYETQYF
>TRBD1|few|TRBJ2-2|TRBV9
TGTGCCAGCAGCGGTAGACAGGGGGGGACGCCCTACACCGGGGAGCTGTTTTTT
CASSGRQGGTPYTGELFF
>.|.|TRBJ1-1|TRBV29-1
TGCAGCGTTGTCGGCAGCTTAAACACTGAAGCTTTCTTT
CSVVGSLNTEAFF
>TRBD2|few|TRBJ2-5|TRBV7-2
TGTGCCAGCAGCTTAGGCCTAGCGGGAGGGCCCCAAGAGACCCAGTACTTC
CASSLGLAGGPQETQYF
>TRBD2|.|TRBJ2-5|TRBV5-6
TGTGCCAGCAGCGGGACTAGCGGGGGGCCGATTCAAGAGACCCAGTACTTC
CASSGTSGGPIQETQYF
>.|.|TRBJ2-1|TRBV24-1
TGTGCCACAAGTACCTCCGGGACCATAGGGGAGCAGTTCTTC
CATSTSGTIGEQFF
>TRBD1|few|TRBJ2-7|TRBV7-9
TGTGCCAGCAGCCGAACCACGGGACAGGGCTACGAGCAGTACTTC
CASSRTTGQGYEQYF